This is a list of T cell receptor beta chains from one sample in a study of blood T cell repertoires in COVID-19. Sequenced by immunoSEQ multiplex PCR; TCRdb stores in-frame clones only, minus some. The sample includes about 120,000 clones, less than 80% of them seen just once. The material sequenced was peripheral blood. The source of these receptors is a man in his forties or fifties with acute or convalescent COVID-19. The CDR3 runs from the conserved cysteine through the conserved F or W. The D gene is left open where the match is weak. A row's size may be missing; if present it is once, few, many or a size class.

len | d_gene | abundance | j_gene | v_gene | CDR3aa | CDR3nt
13 | TRBD1 | few | TRBJ1-6 | TRBV7-9 | CASSRQGNSPLHF | TGTGCCAGCAGCCGACAGGGGAATTCACCCCTCCACTTT
15 | NA | NA | TRBJ1-1 | TRBV5-6 | CASSLVPRGNTEAFF | TGTGCCAGCAGCTTGGTTCCCAGGGGGAACACTGAAGCTTTCTTT
14 | NA | NA | TRBJ1-5 | TRBV5-1 | CASSLESPNQPQHF | TGCGCCAGCAGCTTGGAGAGCCCAAATCAGCCCCAGCATTTT
17 | TRBD2 | NA | TRBJ2-1 | TRBV9 | CASSYPRTSGGYNEQFF | TGTGCCAGCAGCTACCCGAGGACTAGCGGGGGATACAATGAGCAGTTCTTC
17 | NA | once | TRBJ2-7 | TRBV19 | CASSSVHSGTGNYEQYF | TGTGCCAGTAGTTCAGTCCACAGCGGGACAGGAAACTACGAGCAGTACTTC
16 | NA | NA | TRBJ1-4 | TRBV9 | CASSVAGGSTNEKLFF | TGTGCCAGCAGCGTAGCTGGCGGGTCGACTAATGAAAAACTGTTTTTT
20 | NA | once | TRBJ1-6 | TRBV27 | CASTTRGALTLSSYNSPLHF | TGTGCCAGCACCACACGGGGAGCTTTGACTCTGAGCTCCTATAATTCACCCCTCCACTTT
15 | NA | NA | TRBJ2-1 | TRBV7-6 | CASSLVGSSYNEQFF | TGTGCCAGCAGCTTAGTGGGGAGCTCCTACAATGAGCAGTTCTTC
14 | TRBD1 | NA | TRBJ2-4 | TRBV4-1 | CASSQADRVDIQYF | TGCGCCAGCAGCCAAGCCGACAGGGTGGACATTCAGTACTTC
14 | TRBD1 | NA | TRBJ1-5 | TRBV4-1 | CASSSGQGDQPQHF | TGCGCCAGCAGCTCCGGACAGGGGGATCAGCCCCAGCATTTT
13 | NA | once | TRBJ1-4 | TRBV12-3/TRBV12-4 | CASRGGAGEKLFF | TGTGCCAGCAGAGGGGGGGCGGGTGAAAAACTGTTTTTT
14 | NA | NA | TRBJ1-2 | TRBV5-5 | CASSFDTSPYGYTF | TGTGCCAGCAGCTTTGACACAAGCCCCTATGGCTACACCTTC
15 | NA | NA | TRBJ1-1 | TRBV14 | CASSQVGGRNTEAFF | TGTGCCAGCAGCCAAGTCGGCGGCAGGAACACTGAAGCTTTCTTT
17 | TRBD1 | NA | TRBJ1-1 | TRBV6-2/TRBV6-3 | CASSPTGTGVIGNEAFF | TGTGCCAGCAGCCCTACCGGGACAGGGGTAATAGGCAATGAAGCTTTCTTT
13 | TRBD1 | NA | TRBJ1-2 | TRBV29-1 | CSVDHRGGYGYTF | TGCAGCGTTGATCACAGGGGTGGCTATGGCTACACCTTC
14 | TRBD2 | NA | TRBJ2-7 | TRBV2 | CASSEGLAGDEQYF | TGTGCCAGCAGTGAAGGACTAGCGGGAGACGAGCAGTACTTC
14 | TRBD2 | NA | TRBJ2-2 | TRBV28 | CASKLAGWTGELFF | TGTGCCAGCAAACTAGCGGGTTGGACCGGGGAGCTGTTTTTT
11 | NA | once | TRBJ2-3 | TRBV5-1 | CASTGEDTQYF | TGCGCCAGCACGGGGGAGGATACGCAGTATTTT
14 | NA | NA | TRBJ1-2 | TRBV7-9 | CASSLEGGFYGYTF | TGTGCCAGCAGCTTAGAGGGGGGGTTCTATGGCTACACCTTC
14 | NA | few | TRBJ1-1 | TRBV4-1 | CASSQGEGNTEAFF | TGCGCCAGCAGCCAAGGGGAGGGGAACACTGAAGCTTTCTTT
17 | TRBD1 | NA | TRBJ1-4 | TRBV4-1 | CASSPGQAILSNEKLFF | TGCGCCAGCAGTCCCGGACAGGCAATTCTGTCTAATGAAAAACTGTTTTTT
16 | TRBD2 | NA | TRBJ2-1 | TRBV19 | CASSILAGGPYNEQFF | TGTGCCAGTAGTATTCTAGCGGGGGGGCCTTACAATGAGCAGTTCTTC
15 | TRBD2 | NA | TRBJ2-3 | TRBV5-6 | CASSNLAGGRDTQYF | TGTGCCAGCAGCAACTTAGCGGGGGGCCGAGATACGCAGTATTTT
13 | TRBD1 | NA | TRBJ2-7 | TRBV29-1 | CSVPGQGKDEQYF | TGCAGCGTTCCGGGACAGGGTAAAGACGAGCAGTACTTC
14 | TRBD2 | NA | TRBJ2-7 | TRBV5-1 | CASSYQRGRDEQYF | TGCGCCAGCAGCTACCAGCGGGGGCGGGACGAGCAGTACTTC
15 | TRBD1 | NA | TRBJ1-2 | TRBV19 | CASSPRQGLYYGYTF | TGTGCCAGTAGTCCCCGACAGGGTTTGTACTATGGCTACACCTTC
15 | NA | NA | TRBJ1-3 | TRBV9 | CASSTGGSWGNTIYF | TGTGCCAGCAGCACAGGAGGGTCGTGGGGAAACACCATATATTTT
13 | NA | NA | TRBJ1-5 | TRBV10-2 | CASRTSDNQPQHF | TGCGCCAGTAGGACAAGCGACAATCAGCCCCAGCATTTT
14 | TRBD1 | NA | TRBJ2-7 | TRBV18 | CASSDDRGRNEQYF | TGTGCCAGCTCAGACGACAGGGGGCGCAACGAGCAGTACTTC
14 | TRBD2 | NA | TRBJ2-3 | TRBV2 | CASLAGGPADTQYF | TGTGCCAGCCTAGCGGGAGGGCCGGCAGATACGCAGTATTTT
15 | TRBD2 | NA | TRBJ2-7 | TRBV14 | CASSFGLAARYEQYF | TGTGCCAGCAGTTTCGGACTAGCGGCTCGCTACGAGCAGTACTTC
14 | NA | NA | TRBJ2-3 | TRBV7-5 | CARSLGHSTDTQYF | TGTGCCAGAAGCTTAGGACATAGCACAGATACGCAGTATTTT
15 | TRBD1 | once | TRBJ2-5 | TRBV11-3 | CASSPRQGAGETQYF | TGTGCCAGCAGCCCACGACAGGGGGCAGGGGAGACCCAGTACTTC
16 | NA | NA | TRBJ2-1 | TRBV4-2 | CASSQPRGAGVNEQFF | TGTGCCAGCAGCCAACCCAGGGGGGCTGGTGTCAATGAGCAGTTCTTC
14 | TRBD1 | NA | TRBJ2-7 | TRBV19 | CASKRTGDSYEQYF | TGTGCCAGTAAAAGGACAGGGGACTCCTACGAGCAGTACTTC
13 | NA | few | TRBJ1-2 | TRBV27 | CASSSISGNGYTF | TGTGCCAGCAGTTCGATTTCAGGGAATGGCTACACCTTC
12 | NA | NA | TRBJ1-5 | TRBV12-3/TRBV12-4 | CASRLQGQPQHF | TGTGCCAGCAGACTGCAGGGACAGCCCCAGCATTTT
17 | NA | NA | TRBJ1-6 | TRBV5-8 | CASSSPRRSSYNSPLHF | TGTGCCAGCAGCTCGCCTCGACGGAGCTCCTATAATTCACCCCTCCACTTT
16 | NA | NA | TRBJ2-5 | TRBV24-1 | CATSDTDRTAQETQYF | TGTGCCACCAGTGATACAGACAGGACAGCGCAAGAGACCCAGTACTTC
15 | NA | NA | TRBJ2-2 | TRBV11-1 | CASSLAGGGSGELFF | TGTGCCAGCAGCTTAGCTGGGGGAGGCTCCGGGGAGCTGTTTTTT
15 | NA | NA | TRBJ2-1 | TRBV5-5 | CASSLEPTRYNEQFF | TGTGCCAGCAGCTTGGAACCGACTAGGTACAATGAGCAGTTCTTC
14 | NA | few | TRBJ1-4 | TRBV10-3 | CATTNSGGGEKLFF | TGTGCCACCACTAACAGTGGGGGGGGAGAAAAACTGTTTTTT
13 | TRBD1 | once | TRBJ2-5 | TRBV6-5 | CASSVDRVETQYF | TGTGCCAGCAGCGTTGACAGGGTCGAGACCCAGTACTTC
13 | TRBD2 | NA | TRBJ2-7 | TRBV2 | CARGPGLGYEQYF | TGTGCCAGGGGTCCGGGACTAGGCTACGAGCAGTACTTC
14 | TRBD1 | NA | TRBJ1-5 | TRBV5-6 | CASSLGQGGQPQHF | TGTGCCAGCAGCTTGGGACAGGGTGGTCAGCCCCAGCATTTT
16 | TRBD1 | NA | TRBJ1-3 | TRBV14 | CASSQDQGASGNTIYF | TGTGCCAGCAGCCAGGACCAGGGGGCCTCTGGAAACACCATATATTTT